The 18 T cell receptor beta chains presented below share a single source sample, sequenced in a study of T cells in Graves' hyperthyroidism and ophthalmopathy. What was amplified from RNA transcripts were TCR beta CDR3 regions. The study used the HTBI primer set for a first-round RT-PCR of the TCR CDR3. TCRdb processed the multiplex PCR reads anew with MiXCR; each CDR3 protein has one entry. The table lists roughly 710,000 distinct CDR3 sequences, over 35% of them singletons. Sequenced sample: blood. All receptors derive from a woman aged 35 to 49 with Graves' hyperthyroidism.

The chain combines TRBV12-3 or TRBV12-4 with TRBJ2-2; TRBD1 aligns across 9 bases. This CDR3 spans 15 amino acids. V lost 6 bases and J lost 2; bases outside the gene matches: 4. The DNA for the CDR3 is TGTGCCAGCAGGAGGGACAGGGAAAACACCGGGGAGCTGTTTTTT. Translated: CASRRDRENTGELFF.

CDR3 region: CASSPGLGLAEYEQYF. The CDR3 DNA follows: TGTGCCAGCAGTCCGGGCCTGGGACTAGCGGAATACGAGCAGTACTTC. The genes are TRBV7-9 and TRBJ2-7; 11 nucleotides line up with TRBD2. The CDR3 contains 16 residues. With 6 bases clipped from V and 4 bases from J, the junction kept 11 bases outside the gene matches. The germline V gene has CDR1 SEHNR and CDR2 FQNEAQ (reference sequence).

This clonotype came up many times. The chain couples TRBV7-2 to TRBJ1-5; perhaps TRBD1 as D (6 bases). Germline loops: CDR1 SGHTA, CDR2 FQGNSA. The CDR3 contains 15 residues. V gave up 5 bases and J gave up 3 bases, with 14 bases separating them. The CDR3 region has the DNA TGTGCCAGCAGCCTGGGAACAGGGTTCAATCAGCCCCAGCATTTT. Translated, it gives CASSLGTGFNQPQHF.

This clonotype came up a few times. V is TRBV2 and J is TRBJ1-3, with D possibly TRBD1 on 5 matching bases. Germline V gene sequence: CDR1 SNHLY, CDR2 FYNNEI. V was clipped by 5 bases and J by 4 bases, with 12 bases between them. CDR3 size: 14 residues. CDR3 protein: CASSYRDFGNTIYF. CDR3 bases: TGTGCCAGCAGTTATCGGGACTTCGGAAACACCATATATTTT.

J is TRBJ2-5 and V is TRBV2; TRBD1 is a possible D gene (7 bases). This CDR3 spans 15 amino acids. CDR1 is SNHLY, CDR2 FYNNEI, per germline. Trimming removed 8 bases at V and 5 bases at J, with 21 bases between. The CDR3, as DNA: TGTGCCAGCTCACCAATATCGGCAGGGGGGGAGACCCAGTACTTC. Encoded protein: CASSPISAGGETQYF. The complete variable domain, with remaining parts taken from reference TRBV2 and TRBJ2-5, reads EPEVTQTPSHQVTQMGQEVILRCVPISNHLYFYWYRQILGQKVEFLVSFYNNEISEKSEIFDDQFSVERPDGSNFTLKIRSTKLEDSAMYFCASSPISAGGETQYFGPGTRLLVL.

The chain recombines TRBV20-1 with TRBJ2-1; 7 positions agree with TRBD2. Germline CDR1 is DFQATT and CDR2 is SNEGSKA (reference sequence). The CDR3 is 14 residues long. J lost 0 bases, V lost 6 bases, and 5 bases had no gene match. In DNA form, the CDR3 reads TGCAGTGCCCCTAGCGGATTCTCCTACAATGAGCAGTTCTTC. Protein: CSAPSGFSYNEQFF.

This clonotype occurred many times. The chain has TRBV7-2 and TRBJ1-2, with unresolved D. The CDR3 contains 12 residues. The V end lost 5 bases, the J end lost 5 bases, and 9 bases lay between the germline ends. Looked up from germline, CDR1 is SGHTA and CDR2 is FQGNSA. CDR3 sequence (DNA): TGTGCCAGCAGCCAATCCTCGTATGGCTACACCTTC. Translated, it gives CASSQSSYGYTF.

V is TRBV7-2 and J is TRBJ2-7, with D possibly TRBD1 on 5 matching bases. Trimming shortened V by 7 bases and J by 2 bases, and 12 bases separated the two germline ends. CDR1 is SGHTA and CDR2 is FQGNSA in the germline V gene. The CDR3 extends over 13 amino acids. CDR3: CASTIDSPYEQYF. CDR3 nucleotides: TGTGCCAGCACCATAGACAGTCCCTACGAGCAGTACTTC.

The genes are TRBV6-2 or TRBV6-3 and TRBJ2-5; D not resolved. V was clipped by 11 bases and J by 4 bases, with 14 bases between them. This CDR3 has 12 amino acids. The germline V gene encodes CDR1 MNHEY and CDR2 SVGEGT. CDR3 coding DNA: TGTGCCCCGAACCCAGGCGGAGAGACCCAGTACTTC. It encodes CAPNPGGETQYF.

This clonotype has at least ten counts. CDR3 in amino acids: CASRAGATEAFF. The CDR3 DNA sequence: TGTGCCAGCAGGGCCGGGGCAACTGAAGCTTTCTTT. The rearrangement links TRBV14 to TRBJ1-1; D is possibly TRBD1 (5 bases). The germline gives CDR1 SGHDN, CDR2 FVKESK. Trimming removed 6 bases at V and 5 bases at J, with 10 bases between. This CDR3 comprises 12 residues.

V gene TRBV12-3 or TRBV12-4 combines with J gene TRBJ2-7, with 8 bases fitting TRBD2. The ends lost 4 bases at V and 0 bases at J; junction bases unmatched: 8. The CDR3 has 16 amino acids. CDR3 protein: CASSWGGLVSSYEQYF. CDR3 in DNA: TGTGCCAGCAGTTGGGGGGGACTAGTGAGCTCCTACGAGCAGTACTTC.

The chain has TRBV12-3 or TRBV12-4 and TRBJ1-2; D is perhaps TRBD1 (6 bases). The ends were cut back, 3 bases at V and 12 bases at J, with 23 bases in the middle. This CDR3 contains 15 residues. As DNA, the CDR3 is TGTGCCAGCAGTTTTAATCCCGGGACACTCGTGGTCGACACCTTC. Translated: CASSFNPGTLVVDTF.

The V gene is TRBV12-3 or TRBV12-4, the J gene TRBJ1-5; 11 bases line up with TRBD1. There are 22 residues in the CDR3. V shed 6 bases and J 1 base; nucleotides not matched to a gene: 23. The CDR3 spells CASSLNEHVRTGTGGSNQPQHF. The CDR3 region has the DNA TGTGCCAGCAGCCTCAACGAGCACGTCAGAACCGGGACAGGGGGGAGCAATCAGCCCCAGCATTTT.

This clonotype has a count of ten or more. The chain carries TRBV19 and TRBJ2-5, with D perhaps TRBD1 (5 bases). Deletions cut 10 bases from V and 1 base from J, with 13 bases between. CDR1 and CDR2 from the germline V gene are LNHDA and SQIVND (reference sequence). The CDR3 totals 13 residues. The CDR3 loop is CATSSQGQETQYF. CDR3 nucleotides: TGTGCCACCAGTAGCCAGGGCCAAGAGACCCAGTACTTC.

This clonotype was counted at least ten times. The CDR3 region is CASSFDRSSYEQYF. The CDR3 region has the DNA TGTGCCAGCAGCTTCGACAGAAGCTCCTACGAGCAGTACTTC. The gene calls are TRBV7-8 and TRBJ2-7, with D possibly matching TRBD1 (5 bases). V shed 3 bases and J shed 0 bases, with 9 bases lying between them. Germline-derived CDR1 and CDR2 are SGHVS and FQNEAQ. The CDR3 spans 14 residues. The whole variable domain, filled in from reference TRBV7-8 and TRBJ2-7, reads GAGVSQSPRYKVAKRGQDVALRCDPISGHVSLFWYQQALGQGPEFLTYFQNEAQLDKSGLPSDRFFAERPEGSVSTLKIQRTQQEDSAVYLCASSFDRSSYEQYFGPGTRLTVT.

This clonotype was found many times. Here the CDR3 reads CASKSPNTEAFF. As DNA, the CDR3 is TGTGCCAGTAAAAGTCCGAACACTGAAGCTTTCTTT. The V gene is TRBV7-2, the J gene TRBJ1-1; D ambiguous. There are 12 residues in the CDR3. The germline V and J ends were trimmed by 9 bases and 1 base, with 9 bases remaining between them. Per the germline V gene, CDR1 is SGHTA and CDR2 is FQGNSA.

This clonotype was seen a handful of times. Sequence at one end of the junction differs from germline and may be a read error. The chain uses TRBV7-2 and TRBJ1-3; 9 bases map to TRBD1. CDR1 and CDR2 from the germline V gene are SGHTA and FQGNSA. This CDR3 region has 16 residues. The CDR3, as DNA: TGCGCCAGCAGCCAAGTTTTCGGGACAGGGGGAAACACCATATATTTT. It codes for CASSQVFGTGGNTIYF.

This clonotype was recorded many times. The chain recombines TRBV7-2 with TRBJ1-6; weak D call: TRBD1 (5 bases). In germline, CDR1 is SGHTA, CDR2 FQGNSA. Between the trimmed V and J ends, which lost 1 base and 4 bases, there was a span of 14 bases. The CDR3 is 17 amino acids. The CDR3: CASSLDRQGRYNSPLHF. DNA of the CDR3: TGTGCCAGCAGCTTAGATAGGCAGGGTAGATATAATTCACCCCTCCACTTT.